These 15 T cell receptor beta chains were all obtained from the same sample, sequenced in a study of tumor and adjacent non-tumor tissue in lung cancer. The library came from three nested PCR rounds adapted from ARM-PCR protocols. Using its own MiXCR run on the multiplex PCR reads, TCRdb lists one record per CDR3 protein. The sample contains some 80,000 distinct CDR3 sequences, 55% to 75% of which appear only once. RNA was extracted from bulk tissue without any cell sorting. Material for sequencing was lung tumor tissue. The receptors were gathered from a woman aged 40 to 50 with non-small cell lung cancer.

In the case of this clonotype: A junction boundary mismatches the germline segment, possibly from a read error. The V and J genes are TRBV6-1 and TRBJ2-6; either TRBD1 or TRBD2 may fit D (6 bases each). This CDR3 region has 15 residues. CDR1 and CDR2 (germline): MNHNS, SASEGT. In DNA form, the CDR3 reads TGTGCCACCACCTCCGGGGGCTCTGGGGCCAACGTCCTAACTTTC. Translation: CATTSGGSGANVLTF.

The rearrangement joins TRBV10-3 to TRBJ2-1, with D uncertain. The germline V gene encodes CDR1 ENHRY and CDR2 SYGVKD. Deletions cut 0 bases from V and 13 bases from J, with 10 bases between. This CDR3 comprises 12 residues. The CDR3 protein is CAISESQEYQFF. CDR3 coding DNA: TGTGCCATCAGTGAGTCCCAGGAGTACCAGTTCTTC.

This clonotype was observed at least ten times. The V call is TRBV28, the J call TRBJ1-4; D is possibly TRBD1 (6 bases). Germline CDR1 is MDHEN and CDR2 is SYDVKM. Trimming removed 8 bases at V and 7 bases at J, with 11 bases between. CDR3 size: 12 residues. The CDR3 here is CASQRGFEKLFF. Here the CDR3 DNA reads TGTGCCAGCCAAAGGGGGTTTGAAAAACTGTTTTTT.

For this clonotype: Because the CDR3 is missing its conserved closing phenylalanine or tryptophan, this is likely a read error. The chain combines TRBV12-3 or TRBV12-4 with TRBJ1-5, with D uncertain. The V end was cut by 10 bases, the J end by 5 bases, with 18 bases between. This CDR3 region has 14 residues. CDR3 residues: CANTREGMDQPQHY. The CDR3 DNA reads TGTGCCAACACCCGGGAAGGAATGGATCAGCCCCAGCATTAT.

This rearrangement joins TRBV5-6 to TRBJ2-3; no clear D. Germline CDR1 and CDR2: SGHDT and YYEEEE. This CDR3 comprises 14 residues. V shed 8 bases and J shed 2 bases, with 15 bases lying between them. This chain's CDR3 is CARKVGLDTDTQYF. CDR3 DNA: TGTGCCAGGAAGGTGGGCTTGGACACAGATACGCAGTATTTT.

Comments on this clonotype: With a much larger clone just one base away, this may be a read error. V usage is TRBV20-1 and J usage is TRBJ2-5, with 9 nucleotides matching TRBD1. There are 16 residues in the CDR3. Per germline, CDR1 DFQATT and CDR2 SNEGSKA (reference sequence). CDR3 amino acids: CRARLFRTGDRETQYF. The DNA of the CDR3 is TGCAGAGCTAGATTGTTCCGGACAGGGGACCGTGAGACCCAGTACTTC.

About this clonotype: At one boundary the junction diverges from the germline segment, which might be a read error. The chain joins TRBV4-1 to TRBJ2-2, with a possible D match to TRBD1 (6 bases). Germline V gene data show CDR1 as MGHRA and CDR2 as YSYEKL. CDR3 length equals 13 residues. CDR3 DNA: TGTGCCAGCAGGGGATCGGGCACCGGGGAGCTGCTTTTT. The encoded protein is CASRGSGTGELLF.

A remark on this clonotype: The CDR3 end shows no conserved phenylalanine or tryptophan, and so a read error is likely. CDR3 sequence: CASSEGTPDTQYC. The CDR3 DNA reads TGTGCCAGCAGTGAAGGGACTCCAGATACACAGTATTGT. The chain has TRBV6-1 and TRBJ2-3; a possible D gene is TRBD2 (5 bases). Germline assignment: CDR1 MNHNS and CDR2 SASEGT. The CDR3 spans 13 residues.

This clonotype is labeled medium-sized. This chain uses TRBV29-1 with TRBJ2-1, with 7 bases identical to TRBD2. This CDR3 spans 15 amino acids. J lost 5 bases, V lost 0 bases, and 7 bases had no gene match. Germline V gene sequence: CDR1 SQVTM, CDR2 ANQGSEA. The CDR3 nucleotides are TGCAGCGTTGAAGATCCGCGCGGGAGAAACAATGAGCAGTTCTTC. Residues: CSVEDPRGRNNEQFF.

With regard to this clonotype: Compared with germline, one end of the junction differs, possibly owing to a read error. This chain connects TRBV6-6 to TRBJ2-4; D remains ambiguous. This CDR3 region has 14 residues. The V gene's germline CDR1 is MNHNY and CDR2 SVGAGI (reference sequence). CDR3 DNA sequence: TGTGCCAGCAGCTCAGACTCGACCAAGAACATTCAGTACTTC. Translating gives CASSSDSTKNIQYF.

This clonotype was seen only once. The chain employs TRBV6-1 and TRBJ2-5; D may be TRBD2 (5 bases). In germline, CDR1 is MNHNS, CDR2 SASEGT. There are 13 residues in the CDR3. Trimming pared 4 bases from V and 5 bases from J, leaving 11 bases between. CDR3 sequence reads: CASSGASLETQYF. DNA for the CDR3: TGTGCCAGCAGTGGCGCTAGCCTCGAGACCCAGTACTTC.

At least ten counts were recorded for this clonotype. V and J are TRBV14 and TRBJ2-1; no clear D. V was clipped by 0 bases and J by 2 bases, with 14 bases between them. Germline V gives CDR1 SGHDN, CDR2 FVKESK. The CDR3 sequence is 17 residues long. CDR3 residues: CASSQDLGPLAYNEQFF. DNA of the CDR3: TGTGCCAGCAGCCAAGACTTAGGCCCGCTGGCCTACAATGAGCAGTTCTTC.

With respect to this clonotype: One end of the junction does not line up with germline, which may come from a read error. The J gene is TRBJ2-3, the V gene TRBV6-6, with a tentative D call TRBD2 (7 bases). The CDR3 is 15 amino acids. From germline, CDR1 is MNHNY and CDR2 SVGAGI (reference sequence). The CDR3 region has the DNA TGTGCCAGCAGTCCACGGGGGGCCCCTACAGATACACAGTATTTT. Its protein is CASSPRGAPTDTQYF.

On this clonotype itself: One junction end does not reproduce the germline sequence, and a read error may be involved. The V gene is TRBV6-1, the J gene TRBJ2-7; D call uncertain. The CDR3 totals 15 residues. Germline CDR1 reads MNHNS; CDR2 reads SASEGT. This chain's CDR3 is CASSDHRCGNSEQYF. Here the CDR3 DNA reads TGTGCCAGTAGTGACCACCGGTGCGGCAACTCCGAGCAGTACTTC.

This clonotype has only one observation. This sequence joins TRBV6-5 and TRBJ2-3; the D call may be TRBD1 or TRBD2 (5 bases each). The CDR3 extends over 16 amino acids. Germline CDR1 reads MNHEY; CDR2 reads SVGAGI. V gave up 5 bases and J gave up 3 bases, with 18 bases separating them. The DNA of the CDR3 is TGTGCCAGCAGTGGGGCACGGGGTGCACGGACAGATACGCAGTATTTT. Translation gives CASSGARGARTDTQYF.